These T cell receptor beta chains were read from a single sample in a study of control samples from healthy donors and cancer patients. Sequenced by immunoSEQ multiplex PCR; TCRdb stores in-frame clones only, minus some. The sample carries fewer than 85,000 clones, about 95% recorded once. Sequenced: blood. These receptors came from a woman younger than 45 in good health. Both conserved end residues are part of each CDR3. Each record gives: clone size, D gene, J gene, V gene, CDR3 protein, CDR3 DNA. The D gene is left open where the match is weak. For some rows the clone size is stated as once, few or many, or as a class when expanded; others skip it.

abundance: -
d_gene: -
j_gene: TRBJ2-6
v_gene: TRBV14
CDR3aa: CASSRGANVLTF
CDR3nt: TGTGCCAGCAGCCGTGGGGCCAACGTCCTGACTTTC

abundance: -
d_gene: -
j_gene: TRBJ2-3
v_gene: TRBV2
CDR3aa: CASSAGTANTDTQYF
CDR3nt: TGTGCCAGCAGTGCCGGAACAGCTAACACAGATACGCAGTATTTT

abundance: -
d_gene: TRBD2
j_gene: TRBJ2-3
v_gene: TRBV11-2
CDR3aa: CASSSIKRGSTDTQYF
CDR3nt: TGTGCCAGCAGCTCAATAAAGCGGGGGAGCACAGATACGCAGTATTTT

abundance: once
d_gene: -
j_gene: TRBJ1-6
v_gene: TRBV6-2/TRBV6-3
CDR3aa: CASSNQDSPLHF
CDR3nt: TGTGCCAGCAGTAACCAGGATTCACCCCTCCACTTT

abundance: -
d_gene: -
j_gene: TRBJ1-6
v_gene: TRBV4-1
CDR3aa: CASSQEGQSYNSPLHF
CDR3nt: TGCGCCAGCAGCCAAGAAGGGCAGTCCTATAATTCACCCCTCCACTTT

abundance: -
d_gene: -
j_gene: TRBJ1-2
v_gene: TRBV2
CDR3aa: CASSEGGGGLPDGYTF
CDR3nt: TGTGCCAGCAGTGAAGGAGGGGGGGGGCTCCCGGATGGCTACACCTTC

abundance: -
d_gene: TRBD2
j_gene: TRBJ2-1
v_gene: TRBV19
CDR3aa: CASWGAGGPTEQFF
CDR3nt: TGTGCCAGTTGGGGAGCGGGGGGGCCGACTGAGCAGTTCTTC

abundance: once
d_gene: TRBD1
j_gene: TRBJ1-1
v_gene: TRBV25-1
CDR3aa: CASRQGAMNTEAFF
CDR3nt: TGTGCCAGCAGACAGGGGGCGATGAACACTGAAGCTTTCTTT

abundance: -
d_gene: -
j_gene: TRBJ1-2
v_gene: TRBV2
CDR3aa: CASSEGQAYGYTF
CDR3nt: TGTGCCAGCAGTGAGGGGCAGGCGTATGGCTACACCTTC

abundance: -
d_gene: -
j_gene: TRBJ1-5
v_gene: TRBV9
CDR3aa: CASSEGTGPNQPQHF
CDR3nt: TGTGCCAGCAGCGAGGGAACAGGTCCCAATCAGCCCCAGCATTTT

abundance: -
d_gene: -
j_gene: TRBJ1-6
v_gene: TRBV28
CDR3aa: CASSTPAGRSPLHF
CDR3nt: TGTGCCAGCAGTACTCCGGCCGGGCGATCACCCCTCCACTTT

abundance: -
d_gene: TRBD2
j_gene: TRBJ2-1
v_gene: TRBV5-1
CDR3aa: CASSRTSGGAFNEQFF
CDR3nt: TGCGCCAGCAGCCGAACTAGCGGGGGGGCATTCAATGAGCAGTTCTTC

abundance: -
d_gene: -
j_gene: TRBJ2-7
v_gene: TRBV6-5
CDR3aa: CASRNAGLPYEQYF
CDR3nt: TGTGCCAGCAGAAACGCGGGGCTACCCTACGAGCAGTACTTC

abundance: -
d_gene: TRBD1
j_gene: TRBJ1-6
v_gene: TRBV6-4
CDR3aa: CASSDSGTGVTPLHF
CDR3nt: TGTGCCAGCAGTGACTCCGGGACAGGGGTTACACCCCTCCACTTT

abundance: -
d_gene: -
j_gene: TRBJ1-2
v_gene: TRBV30
CDR3aa: CAWSRGYGYTF
CDR3nt: TGTGCCTGGAGTAGAGGCTATGGCTACACCTTC

abundance: -
d_gene: -
j_gene: TRBJ1-6
v_gene: TRBV30
CDR3aa: CAWTVGFGPLHF
CDR3nt: TGTGCCTGGACTGTCGGTTTTGGGCCCCTCCACTTT

abundance: -
d_gene: -
j_gene: TRBJ2-7
v_gene: TRBV28
CDR3aa: CASRPENSGAYEQYF
CDR3nt: TGTGCCAGCAGACCTGAGAATTCAGGGGCCTACGAGCAGTACTTC

abundance: few
d_gene: -
j_gene: TRBJ2-5
v_gene: TRBV5-1
CDR3aa: CASSYIRETQYF
CDR3nt: TGCGCCAGCAGCTACATTCGAGAGACCCAGTACTTC

abundance: -
d_gene: -
j_gene: TRBJ1-5
v_gene: TRBV10-2
CDR3aa: CASMIGINQPQHF
CDR3nt: TGCGCCAGCATGATTGGGATTAATCAGCCCCAGCATTTT

abundance: -
d_gene: -
j_gene: TRBJ1-3
v_gene: TRBV18
CDR3aa: CASSREDGSSGNTIYF
CDR3nt: TGTGCCAGCTCACGAGAGGACGGGAGCTCTGGAAACACCATATATTTT

abundance: -
d_gene: -
j_gene: TRBJ1-1
v_gene: TRBV19
CDR3aa: CASSINGETEAFF
CDR3nt: TGTGCCAGTAGTATTAATGGGGAGACGGAAGCTTTCTTT

abundance: -
d_gene: -
j_gene: TRBJ2-2
v_gene: TRBV3-1/TRBV3-2
CDR3aa: CASSQGGGSITGELFF
CDR3nt: TGTGCCAGCAGCCAAGGGGGCGGATCCATCACCGGGGAGCTGTTTTTT

abundance: -
d_gene: TRBD1
j_gene: TRBJ1-1
v_gene: TRBV3-1/TRBV3-2
CDR3aa: CASSLRSGTGSQAFF
CDR3nt: TGTGCCAGCAGCCTTCGATCCGGGACAGGCAGCCAAGCTTTCTTT

abundance: -
d_gene: -
j_gene: TRBJ1-5
v_gene: TRBV30
CDR3aa: CAWSDGGNQPQHF
CDR3nt: TGTGCCTGGAGTGACGGGGGCAATCAGCCCCAGCATTTT

abundance: -
d_gene: TRBD1
j_gene: TRBJ2-1
v_gene: TRBV20-1
CDR3aa: CSASGQGASNEQFF
CDR3nt: TGCAGTGCTAGTGGTCAGGGGGCGTCCAATGAGCAGTTCTTC

abundance: -
d_gene: -
j_gene: TRBJ1-6
v_gene: TRBV12-3/TRBV12-4
CDR3aa: CASKLGYSPLHF
CDR3nt: TGTGCCAGCAAATTGGGGTACTCACCCCTCCACTTT

abundance: -
d_gene: TRBD1
j_gene: TRBJ1-2
v_gene: TRBV30
CDR3aa: CAWSPRTGAGYTF
CDR3nt: TGTGCCTGGAGCCCCCGGACAGGGGCTGGCTACACCTTC

abundance: -
d_gene: -
j_gene: TRBJ2-1
v_gene: TRBV6-5
CDR3aa: CASSYLLDNEQFF
CDR3nt: TGTGCCAGCAGTTACCTGTTAGACAATGAGCAGTTCTTC

abundance: -
d_gene: -
j_gene: TRBJ1-3
v_gene: TRBV15
CDR3aa: CATSRDRLRRYSGNTIYF
CDR3nt: TGTGCCACCAGCAGAGATCGGCTCAGACGATACTCTGGAAACACCATATATTTT

abundance: -
d_gene: -
j_gene: TRBJ1-1
v_gene: TRBV28
CDR3aa: CASREAGRAWNTEAFF
CDR3nt: TGTGCCAGCAGAGAAGCAGGGAGGGCGTGGAACACTGAAGCTTTCTTT

abundance: once
d_gene: -
j_gene: TRBJ2-7
v_gene: TRBV29-1
CDR3aa: CISLPLYEQYF
CDR3nt: TGCATCAGTCTACCCCTCTACGAGCAGTACTTC

abundance: -
d_gene: -
j_gene: TRBJ2-4
v_gene: TRBV10-1
CDR3aa: CASSESSGNIQYF
CDR3nt: TGCGCCAGCAGTGAGTCTAGTGGGAACATTCAGTACTTC

abundance: -
d_gene: -
j_gene: TRBJ1-1
v_gene: TRBV15
CDR3aa: CATSRGTEAFF
CDR3nt: TGTGCCACCAGCAGGGGGACTGAAGCTTTCTTT

abundance: few
d_gene: -
j_gene: TRBJ2-1
v_gene: TRBV7-7
CDR3aa: CASSFGGHNEQFF
CDR3nt: TGTGCTAGCAGCTTTGGGGGACACAATGAGCAGTTCTTC

abundance: -
d_gene: TRBD2
j_gene: TRBJ2-1
v_gene: TRBV11-3
CDR3aa: CASSPGTTHNEQFF
CDR3nt: TGTGCCAGCAGCCCCGGGACTACTCACAATGAGCAGTTCTTC

abundance: -
d_gene: -
j_gene: TRBJ1-4
v_gene: TRBV28
CDR3aa: CASSPYQGRGEEKLFF
CDR3nt: TGTGCCAGCAGTCCGTATCAGGGGCGAGGGGAGGAAAAACTGTTTTTT

abundance: -
d_gene: TRBD1
j_gene: TRBJ1-6
v_gene: TRBV6-4
CDR3aa: CASSGDSVNSPLHF
CDR3nt: TGTGCCAGCAGTGGGGACAGCGTTAATTCACCCCTCCACTTT

abundance: -
d_gene: -
j_gene: TRBJ2-7
v_gene: TRBV3-1/TRBV3-2
CDR3aa: CASSSGPQEQYF
CDR3nt: TGTGCCAGCAGCTCCGGACCCCAGGAGCAGTACTTC

abundance: -
d_gene: TRBD2
j_gene: TRBJ2-1
v_gene: TRBV28
CDR3aa: CASSPRTSGEYNEQFF
CDR3nt: TGTGCCAGCAGCCCCCGGACTAGCGGGGAGTACAATGAGCAGTTCTTC

abundance: -
d_gene: -
j_gene: TRBJ1-2
v_gene: TRBV11-2
CDR3aa: CASSLESDPNYGYTF
CDR3nt: TGTGCCAGCAGCTTAGAGTCAGATCCTAACTATGGCTACACCTTC

abundance: -
d_gene: TRBD1
j_gene: TRBJ1-6
v_gene: TRBV30
CDR3aa: CAWSEGQTSPLHF
CDR3nt: TGTGCCTGGAGCGAGGGACAGACGTCACCCCTCCACTTT

abundance: -
d_gene: -
j_gene: TRBJ2-3
v_gene: TRBV3-1/TRBV3-2
CDR3aa: CASSQEERTERFF
CDR3nt: TGTGCCAGCAGCCAAGAGGAACGGACAGAGAGATTTTTT

abundance: few
d_gene: -
j_gene: TRBJ1-5
v_gene: TRBV28
CDR3aa: CASSSNNQPQHF
CDR3nt: TGTGCCAGCAGTTCCAACAATCAGCCCCAGCATTTT

abundance: -
d_gene: -
j_gene: TRBJ2-5
v_gene: TRBV4-2
CDR3aa: CASSQDLGGSTGTQYF
CDR3nt: TGTGCCAGCAGCCAAGATCTGGGCGGGTCGACTGGGACCCAGTACTTC

abundance: once
d_gene: -
j_gene: TRBJ2-5
v_gene: TRBV4-2
CDR3aa: CASSQSGVQETQYF
CDR3nt: TGTGCCAGCAGCCAAAGTGGGGTCCAAGAGACCCAGTACTTC

abundance: once
d_gene: TRBD1
j_gene: TRBJ1-2
v_gene: TRBV4-1
CDR3aa: CASSRRLGQDNYGYTF
CDR3nt: TGCGCCAGCAGCCGTCGTCTGGGACAGGACAACTATGGCTACACCTTC

abundance: -
d_gene: -
j_gene: TRBJ2-3
v_gene: TRBV3-1/TRBV3-2
CDR3aa: CASSQGGPYFRDTDTQYF
CDR3nt: TGTGCCAGCAGCCAAGGCGGACCGTATTTTCGGGACACAGATACGCAGTATTTT

abundance: -
d_gene: TRBD1
j_gene: TRBJ2-7
v_gene: TRBV4-1
CDR3aa: CASSQNRGPGEQYF
CDR3nt: TGCGCCAGCAGCCAAAACAGGGGGCCAGGCGAGCAGTACTTC

abundance: -
d_gene: -
j_gene: TRBJ1-2
v_gene: TRBV19
CDR3aa: CASSITGDIYYGYTF
CDR3nt: TGTGCCAGTAGTATCACTGGGGACATTTACTATGGCTACACCTTC

abundance: -
d_gene: -
j_gene: TRBJ1-5
v_gene: TRBV4-1
CDR3aa: CASSQDNQPQHF
CDR3nt: TGCGCCAGCAGCCAAGATAATCAGCCCCAGCATTTT

abundance: once
d_gene: TRBD2
j_gene: TRBJ2-1
v_gene: TRBV13
CDR3aa: CASSLGPSGGAVDEQFF
CDR3nt: TGTGCCAGCAGCTTAGGGCCTAGCGGGGGGGCCGTTGATGAGCAGTTCTTC

abundance: -
d_gene: -
j_gene: TRBJ1-5
v_gene: TRBV12-5
CDR3aa: CASGLVMGGRGYQPQHF
CDR3nt: TGTGCTAGTGGTTTGGTAATGGGGGGGCGAGGGTATCAGCCCCAGCATTTT

abundance: -
d_gene: TRBD1
j_gene: TRBJ1-4
v_gene: TRBV15
CDR3aa: CATSSRQGTTNEKLFF
CDR3nt: TGTGCCACCAGCTCAAGACAGGGAACAACTAATGAAAAACTGTTTTTT